The source of this T cell receptor beta chain is a study of blood T cell repertoires in COVID-19. Study-level background: Samples taken during acute and convalescent COVID-19 were collected in the United States, Italy and Spain.

Authors' data handling: It was from reference gene primer amplification that nucleated cell counts were estimated. Profiled with immunoSEQ multiplex PCR; TCRdb holds only in-frame clones, not every one. The V and J calls and the clone size are those of that table, but D and trimming were determined from the DNA. The table has 350,000 to 400,000 clones, roughly 91% seen once. In this sample, this clone turned up once. Participants came from about 23 US areas, aged roughly 18 to 90 years. Assignment of participants to cohorts was predicated upon participant-reported clinical history. The CDR3 sequence is 14 residues long. Germline V gene sequence: CDR1 LGHDT, CDR2 YNNKEL (reference sequence). V was clipped by 6 bases and J by 4 bases; unmatched bases: 6.

What was sequenced was PBMCs or T cells enriched from blood (not recorded which). V gene TRBV3-1 (or the pseudogene TRBV3-2) combines with J gene TRBJ1-1, with 9 bases aligning to TRBD1. The clonotype originates from a woman aged 18-35 years who had recovered from COVID-19. The CDR3 DNA is TGTGCCAGCAGACACAGGGGGCGGAGCACTGAAGCTTTCTTT. Translation: CASRHRGRSTEAFF.